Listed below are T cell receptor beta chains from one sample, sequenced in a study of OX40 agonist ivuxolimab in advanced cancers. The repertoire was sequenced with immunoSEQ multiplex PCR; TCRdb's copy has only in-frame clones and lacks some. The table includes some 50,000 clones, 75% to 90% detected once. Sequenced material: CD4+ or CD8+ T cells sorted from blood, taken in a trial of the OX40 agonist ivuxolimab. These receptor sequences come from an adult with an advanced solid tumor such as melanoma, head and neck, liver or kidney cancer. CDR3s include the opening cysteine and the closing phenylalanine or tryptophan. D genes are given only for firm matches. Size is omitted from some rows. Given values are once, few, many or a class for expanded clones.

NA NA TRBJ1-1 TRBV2 CASSPGRMGGAFF
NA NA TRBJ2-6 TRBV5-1 CASSSQGTGANVLTF
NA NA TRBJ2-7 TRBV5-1 CASSLGQGTVEQYF
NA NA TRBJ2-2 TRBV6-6 CASSYSSGGELFF
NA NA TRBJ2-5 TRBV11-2 CASSLNSGTPKGQETQYF
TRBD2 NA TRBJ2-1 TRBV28 CASSTRLAGVSPHEQFF
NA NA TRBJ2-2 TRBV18 CASSPMGQNTGELFF
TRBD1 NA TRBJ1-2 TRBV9 CASSATRDRGYGYTF
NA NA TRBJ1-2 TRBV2 CASSRGGVSGYTF
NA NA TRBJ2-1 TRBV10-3 CAISSGPASDEQFF
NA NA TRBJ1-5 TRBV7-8 CDGEGEPQHF
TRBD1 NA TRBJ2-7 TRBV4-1 CASSLKTGGASYEQYF
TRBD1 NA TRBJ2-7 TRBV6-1 CASVSRDRGLPEQYF
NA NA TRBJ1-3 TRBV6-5 CASSLNRDGNTIYF
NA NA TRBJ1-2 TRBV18 CASSNGAKDGYTF
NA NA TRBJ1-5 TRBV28 CASSLLGAGNQPQHF
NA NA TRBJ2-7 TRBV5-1 CASSSSYEQYF
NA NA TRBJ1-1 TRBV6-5 CASRFEGDTEAFF
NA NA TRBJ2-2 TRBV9 CAGGDDNTGELFF
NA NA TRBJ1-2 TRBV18 CASSQDSLYGYTF
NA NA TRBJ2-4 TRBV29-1 CSAAGIAKNIQYF
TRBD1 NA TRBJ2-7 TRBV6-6 CASSSVDRGGYEQYF
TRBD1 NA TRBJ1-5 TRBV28 CASFFQGAGNQPQHF
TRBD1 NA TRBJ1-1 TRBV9 CASSPLPGTGAEAFF
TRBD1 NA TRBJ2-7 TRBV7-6 CASSLAAAGGNYEQYF
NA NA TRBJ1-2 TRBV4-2 CASRLSGGGFDYGYTF
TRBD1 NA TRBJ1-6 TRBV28 CASTLGQGRYNSPLHF
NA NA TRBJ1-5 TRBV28 CASMVTVDSSNQPQHF
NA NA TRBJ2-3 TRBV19 CASSIKGRTDTQYF
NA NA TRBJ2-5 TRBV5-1 CASSLTGSNQETQYF
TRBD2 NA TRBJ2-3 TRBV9 CASSAGGGSGRATDTQYF
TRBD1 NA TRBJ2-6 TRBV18 CASSPLSGTGLSGANVLTF
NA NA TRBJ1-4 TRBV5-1 CASSLGPGPLTNEKLFF
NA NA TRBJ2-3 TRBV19 CASSSQGRADTQYF
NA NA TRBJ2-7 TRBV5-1 CASSLEVRAGEQYF
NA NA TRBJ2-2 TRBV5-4 CASSFDPLNTGELFF
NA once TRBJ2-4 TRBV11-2 CASSLEGSQQNIQYF
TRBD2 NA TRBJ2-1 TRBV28 CASNGPSGYYNEQFF
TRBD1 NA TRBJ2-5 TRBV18 CASSRGQEETQYF
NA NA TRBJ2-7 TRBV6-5 CASSYPPAGRQYF
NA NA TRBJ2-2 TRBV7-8 CASSLGTSTGELFF
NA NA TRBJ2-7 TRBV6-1 CASSKTGSSYEQYF
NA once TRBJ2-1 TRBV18 CASSAGPYNEQFF
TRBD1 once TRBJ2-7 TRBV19 CASSPGTVPLYEQYF
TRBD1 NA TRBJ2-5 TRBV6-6 CASRTGGLGQETQYF
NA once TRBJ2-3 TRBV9 CASSPRGDRNTDTQYF
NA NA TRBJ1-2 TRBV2 CASSGDGYGYTF
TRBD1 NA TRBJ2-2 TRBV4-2 CASSPWTGRGTGELFF